This entry lists 13 T cell receptor beta chains sequenced from one sample in a study of a mutant IDH1 vaccine in newly diagnosed glioma. Here immunoSEQ multiplex PCR was the method, and the copy in TCRdb shows in-frame clones only, minus some. The sample lists some 60,000 clones, 75% to 90% seen once, with more than 5.5% in the top ten. As for time point: week 11, during vaccination. It was 300 ug of mutant IDH1 20-mer peptide that made up each vaccine dose, given with topical imiquimod. Their specific antigens are unknown. The specimen was PBMCs, collected from a glioma patient whose treatment included an IDH1 peptide vaccine. Source of these receptors: a man aged 50-60 years with glioma.

The V and J genes are TRBV28 and TRBJ2-6, with TRBD2 matching over 8 bases. The J segment lost 0 bases and the V segment lost 7 bases, leaving 8 bases of the junction unmatched. CDR1 is MDHEN and CDR2 is SYDVKM in the germline V gene. This CDR3 has 17 amino acids. CDR3 in DNA: TGTGCCAGCAATGGGGTAGCGGGACACTCTGGGGCCAACGTCCTGACTTTC. Translated: CASNGVAGHSGANVLTF.

This sequence joins TRBV19 and TRBJ1-1; 10 bases are shared with TRBD1. The length of the CDR3 is 14 residues. Trimming removed 5 bases from V and 7 bases from J; junction bases left unmatched: 7. Germline CDR1 reads LNHDA; CDR2 reads SQIVND (reference sequence). Here the CDR3 DNA reads TGTGCCAGTAGTGAGACAGGGGGCAGGATTGAAGCTTTCTTT. It translates to CASSETGGRIEAFF. The full variable domain, in which reference TRBV19 and TRBJ1-1 provide the parts outside the CDR3, is DGGITQSPKYLFRKEGQNVTLSCEQNLNHDAMYWYRQDPGQGLRLIYYSQIVNDFQKGDIAEGYSVSREKKESFPLTVTSAQKNPTAFYLCASSETGGRIEAFFGQGTRLTVV.

The chain combines TRBV7-2 with TRBJ1-1, with a possible D match to TRBD1 (5 bases). Germline loops: CDR1 SGHTA, CDR2 FQGNSA. The CDR3 has 14 residues. V was trimmed by 1 base and J by 7 bases, leaving 13 bases between them. CDR3 amino acids: CASSLGLGGDEAFF. The CDR3 DNA sequence: TGTGCCAGCAGCTTAGGATTGGGGGGTGATGAAGCTTTCTTT.

This chain uses TRBV11-2 with TRBJ1-2, with D tentatively TRBD1 (5 bases). Germline values: CDR1 SGHAT, CDR2 FQNNGV. With 5 bases removed from V and 4 bases from J, the gap between germline ends came to 26 bases. The CDR3 has 18 amino acids. The DNA for the CDR3 is TGTGCCAGCAGCCTCCCCCAGGGTAGACTGGAAAGAGGCTATGGCTACACCTTC. Translating it yields CASSLPQGRLERGYGYTF.

The genes are TRBV7-2 and TRBJ1-4; D is perhaps TRBD1 (6 bases). The CDR3 loop spans 15 amino acids. The V gene lost 1 base and the J gene lost 5 bases, with 11 bases spanning the gap. Germline assignment: CDR1 SGHTA and CDR2 FQGNSA. DNA for the CDR3: TGTGCCAGCAGCTTAGATAGGGGGGGCAATGAAAAACTGTTTTTT. Translating gives CASSLDRGGNEKLFF.

CDR3 bases: TGTGCCAGCAGTTTAGGGGGACAGGGGGCGAATCAGCCCCAGCATTTT. It encodes CASSLGGQGANQPQHF. The chain couples TRBV28 to TRBJ1-5; 12 bases line up with TRBD1. Germline values: CDR1 MDHEN, CDR2 SYDVKM. This CDR3 has 16 residues. V dropped 2 bases and J dropped 4; count of bases not matched to a gene: 3.

The genes are TRBV7-9 and TRBJ1-2, with TRBD1 identical over 9 bases. The germline gives CDR1 SEHNR, CDR2 FQNEAQ (reference sequence). J gave up 6 bases and V 1 base, and 0 bases lay outside the gene matches. The CDR3 length is 13 residues. This chain's CDR3 is CASSLGQGDGYTF. CDR3 bases: TGTGCCAGCAGCTTAGGACAGGGGGATGGCTACACCTTC. Filled out from reference TRBV7-9 and TRBJ1-2, the complete variable domain reads DTGVSQNPRHKITKRGQNVTFRCDPISEHNRLYWYRQTLGQGPEFLTYFQNEAQLEKSRLLSDRFSAERPKGSFSTLEIQRTEQGDSAMYLCASSLGQGDGYTFGSGTRLTVV.

This clone has more than one count but fewer than ten. The chain couples TRBV4-1 to TRBJ1-1; D may be TRBD1 (5 bases). V was cut by 3 bases and J by 0 bases, with 11 bases left in between. Germline V lookup: CDR1 MGHRA, CDR2 YSYEKL. This CDR3 region has 15 residues. In nucleotides, the CDR3 is TGCGCCAGCAGCCAGAGGACAATCATGAACACTGAAGCTTTCTTT. It codes for CASSQRTIMNTEAFF.

The CDR3 protein is CAISESARITGGGETQYF. DNA of the CDR3: TGTGCCATCAGTGAGTCGGCCCGTATCACAGGGGGCGGGGAGACCCAGTACTTC. This chain connects TRBV10-3 to TRBJ2-5; 9 nucleotides line up with TRBD1. CDR3 length equals 18 residues. V lost 0 bases to trimming and J lost 5 bases; unmatched junction nucleotides: 13. Germline V lookup: CDR1 ENHRY, CDR2 SYGVKD.

With respect to this clone: The junction shows a germline mismatch at one end, possibly a read error. The chain uses TRBV2 and TRBJ2-7; tentative D call: TRBD1 (6 bases). This CDR3 contains 14 residues. The germline V gene encodes CDR1 SNHLY and CDR2 FYNNEI. The CDR3 reads CAGRGGLQGYEQYF. CDR3 coding DNA: TGTGCCGGCAGGGGTGGGCTCCAAGGGTACGAGCAGTACTTC.

This chain uses TRBV19 with TRBJ1-5, with a weak D call TRBD1 (6 bases). Trimming took 1 base from V and 2 from J, leaving 9 bases between them. The CDR3 is made up of 15 amino acids. Germline V gene data show CDR1 as LNHDA and CDR2 as SQIVND (reference sequence). The DNA for the CDR3 is TGTGCCAGTAGTATAGTTGGGGGCGGCAATCAGCCCCAGCATTTT. It is translated as CASSIVGGGNQPQHF.

V is TRBV11-3 and J is TRBJ1-1; TRBD1 is a possible D gene (6 bases). Trimming took 2 bases from V and 6 from J, leaving 10 bases between them. Germline-derived CDR1 and CDR2 are SGHNT and YENEEA. The CDR3 has 13 amino acids. The CDR3 DNA reads TGTGCCAGCAGCTTAATGGGGGCGCCTGAAGCTTTCTTT. Protein product: CASSLMGAPEAFF. The full variable domain, with the rest looked up from reference TRBV11-3 and TRBJ1-1, is EAGVVQSPRYKIIEKKQPVAFWCNPISGHNTLYWYLQNLGQGPELLIRYENEEAVDDSQLPKDRFSAERLKGVDSTLKIQPAELGDSAVYLCASSLMGAPEAFFGQGTRLTVV.

The V gene is TRBV15, the J gene TRBJ1-4; D gene unclear. Trimming cost V 1 base and J 7 bases, with 13 bases left between them. The CDR3 has 15 amino acids. CDR1 LNHNV and CDR2 YYDKDF come from the germline V gene (reference sequence). In DNA form, the CDR3 reads TGTGCCACCAGCAGAGTTCGGGAGGGAGGTGAAAAACTGTTTTTT. Translating it yields CATSRVREGGEKLFF.